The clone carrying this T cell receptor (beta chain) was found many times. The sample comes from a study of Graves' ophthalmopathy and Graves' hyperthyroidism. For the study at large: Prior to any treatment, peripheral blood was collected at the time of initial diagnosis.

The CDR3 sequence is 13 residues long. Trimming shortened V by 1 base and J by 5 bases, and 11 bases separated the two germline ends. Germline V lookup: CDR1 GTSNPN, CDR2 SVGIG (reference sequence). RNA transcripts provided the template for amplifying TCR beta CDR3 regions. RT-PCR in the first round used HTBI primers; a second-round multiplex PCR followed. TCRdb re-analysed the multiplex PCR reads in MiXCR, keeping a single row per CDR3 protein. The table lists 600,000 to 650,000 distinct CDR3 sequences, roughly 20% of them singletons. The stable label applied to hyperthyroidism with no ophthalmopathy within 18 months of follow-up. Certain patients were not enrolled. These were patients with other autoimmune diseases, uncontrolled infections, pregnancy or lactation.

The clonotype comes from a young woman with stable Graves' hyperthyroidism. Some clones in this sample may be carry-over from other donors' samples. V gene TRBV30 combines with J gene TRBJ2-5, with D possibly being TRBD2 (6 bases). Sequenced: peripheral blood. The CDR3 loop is CAWSGRTMETQYF. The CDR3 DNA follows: TGTGCCTGGAGTGGTAGGACTATGGAGACCCAGTACTTC.